The clone carrying this T cell receptor (beta chain) was counted ten times or more. Its antigen remains unknown. This sample was taken from a study of identical twins. Study-wide results and limits: Reduced insertions were recorded for abundant cord blood beta clonotypes, with no such pattern in memory repertoires.

MiXCR, applied by TCRdb to the 5' RACE reads, yields one record per CDR3 protein. Among approximately 600,000 distinct CDR3 sequences listed, roughly 7.1% were seen once. These data were also filed under a second study, of yellow fever vaccine responses in identical twins.

Sequencing was carried out using PBMCs. This receptor was obtained from a woman aged 18-29 years in good health.

The CDR3 sequence is CASNRQVETQYF. In DNA form, the CDR3 reads TGTGCCAGCAATCGACAGGTAGAGACCCAGTACTTC. The gene calls are TRBV2 and TRBJ2-5; possible D gene TRBD1, 6 bases. The CDR3 extends over 12 amino acids. Germline CDR1 is SNHLY and CDR2 is FYNNEI. V lost 7 bases and J 4 bases, leaving 10 bases between the germline ends.